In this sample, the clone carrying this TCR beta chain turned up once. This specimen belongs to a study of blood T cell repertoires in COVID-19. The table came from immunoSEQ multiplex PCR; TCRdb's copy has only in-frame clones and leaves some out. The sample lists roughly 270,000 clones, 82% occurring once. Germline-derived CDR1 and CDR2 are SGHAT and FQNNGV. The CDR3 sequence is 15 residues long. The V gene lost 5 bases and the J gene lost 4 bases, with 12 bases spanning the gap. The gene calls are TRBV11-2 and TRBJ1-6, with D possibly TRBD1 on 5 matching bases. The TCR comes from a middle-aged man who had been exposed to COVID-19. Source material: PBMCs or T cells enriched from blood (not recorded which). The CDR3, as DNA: TGTGCCAGCAGCATACAGGAGCCTTATAATTCACCCCTCCACTTT. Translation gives CASSIQEPYNSPLHF.